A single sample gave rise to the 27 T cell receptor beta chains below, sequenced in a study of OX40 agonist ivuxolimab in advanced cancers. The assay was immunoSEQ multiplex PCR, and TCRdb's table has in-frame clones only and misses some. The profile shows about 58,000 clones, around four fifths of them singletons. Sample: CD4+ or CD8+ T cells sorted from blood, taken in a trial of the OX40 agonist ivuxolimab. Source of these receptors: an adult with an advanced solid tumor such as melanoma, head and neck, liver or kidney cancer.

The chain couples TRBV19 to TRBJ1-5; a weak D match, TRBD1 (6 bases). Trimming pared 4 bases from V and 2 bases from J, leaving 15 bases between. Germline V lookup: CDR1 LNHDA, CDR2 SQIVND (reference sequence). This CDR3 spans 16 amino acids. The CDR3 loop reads CASSNAGGLGNQPQHF. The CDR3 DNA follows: TGTGCCAGTAGTAATGCGGGGGGGCTCGGCAATCAGCCCCAGCATTTT. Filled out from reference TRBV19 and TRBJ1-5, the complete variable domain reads DGGITQSPKYLFRKEGQNVTLSCEQNLNHDAMYWYRQDPGQGLRLIYYSQIVNDFQKGDIAEGYSVSREKKESFPLTVTSAQKNPTAFYLCASSNAGGLGNQPQHFGDGTRLSIL.

The CDR3 protein is CASSLGLSVSSPLHF. CDR3 sequence (DNA): TGTGCCAGCAGCTTAGGACTTTCAGTCTCTTCACCCCTCCACTTT. The chain couples TRBV7-2 to TRBJ1-6; D remains ambiguous. Germline loops: CDR1 SGHTA, CDR2 FQGNSA. This CDR3 is built from 15 residues. With 1 base removed from V and 9 bases from J, the gap between germline ends came to 13 bases.

For the CDR3, the DNA is TGTGCCAGCAGCTTAAGTGGGAATAATTCACCCCTCCACTTT. This encodes CASSLSGNNSPLHF. The chain couples TRBV7-2 to TRBJ1-6; D remains ambiguous. CDR3 length: 14 amino acids. Germline-derived CDR1 and CDR2 are SGHTA and FQGNSA. V was trimmed by 2 bases and J by 5 bases, leaving 7 bases between them.

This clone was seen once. This CDR3 reads CASSYSSGGARNEQYF. CDR3 nucleotides: TGCGCCAGCAGCTACTCTAGCGGGGGGGCAAGAAACGAGCAGTACTTC. The rearrangement joins TRBV5-1 to TRBJ2-7; 12 bases match TRBD2. Trimming cost V 3 bases and J 5 bases; bases outside gene matches: 9. The germline CDR1 and CDR2 sequences are SGHRS and YFSETQ. The CDR3 is 16 residues long.

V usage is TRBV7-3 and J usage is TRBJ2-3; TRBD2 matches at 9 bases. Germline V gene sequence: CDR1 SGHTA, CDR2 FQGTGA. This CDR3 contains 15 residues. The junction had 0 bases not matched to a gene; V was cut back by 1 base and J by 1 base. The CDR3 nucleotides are TGTGCCAGCAGCTTAATAGCGGGGGGCACAGATACGCAGTATTTT. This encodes CASSLIAGGTDTQYF.

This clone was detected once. In DNA form, the CDR3 reads TGTGCCAGCAGCGTAGCGATGGGAGGGACAGAACAGTTCTTC. It yields the protein CASSVAMGGTEQFF. V and J are TRBV9 and TRBJ2-1; D might be TRBD1 or TRBD2, each matching 7 bases. Trimming stripped 0 bases from V and 13 bases from J, with 17 bases between. The CDR3 has 14 amino acids. Germline V gene data show CDR1 as SGDLS and CDR2 as YYNGEE.

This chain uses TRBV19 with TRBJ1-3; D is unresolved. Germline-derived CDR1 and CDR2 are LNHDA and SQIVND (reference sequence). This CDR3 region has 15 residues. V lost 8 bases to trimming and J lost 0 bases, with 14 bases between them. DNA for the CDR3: TGTGCCAGTGCGCCCCGTGTCGGCTCTGGAAACACCATATATTTT. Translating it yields CASAPRVGSGNTIYF.

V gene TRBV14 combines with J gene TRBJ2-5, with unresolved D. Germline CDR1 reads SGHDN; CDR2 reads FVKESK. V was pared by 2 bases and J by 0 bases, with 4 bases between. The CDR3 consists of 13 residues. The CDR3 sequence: CASSQLYQETQYF. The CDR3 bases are TGTGCCAGCAGCCAATTGTACCAAGAGACCCAGTACTTC.

The CDR3 sequence is CAISVGSALYGYTF. The CDR3 region has the DNA TGTGCCATCAGTGTGGGGTCCGCCCTCTATGGCTACACCTTC. J is TRBJ1-2 and V is TRBV10-3; D unclear. From germline, CDR1 is ENHRY and CDR2 SYGVKD. This CDR3 is built from 14 residues. Trimming left V 4 bases short and J 4 bases short, with 13 bases between.

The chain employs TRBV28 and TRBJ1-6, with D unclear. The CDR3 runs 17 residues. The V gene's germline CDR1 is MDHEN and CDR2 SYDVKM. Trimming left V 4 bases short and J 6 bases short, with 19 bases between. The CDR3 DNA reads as TGTGCCAGCAGTTCGTCGGACGGACTCCACCTTAATTCACCCCTCCACTTT. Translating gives CASSSSDGLHLNSPLHF. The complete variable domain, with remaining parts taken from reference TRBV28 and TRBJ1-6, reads DVKVTQSSRYLVKRTGEKVFLECVQDMDHENMFWYRQDPGLGLRLIYFSYDVKMKEKGDIPEGYSVSREKKERFSLILESASTNQTSMYLCASSSSDGLHLNSPLHFGNGTRLTVT.

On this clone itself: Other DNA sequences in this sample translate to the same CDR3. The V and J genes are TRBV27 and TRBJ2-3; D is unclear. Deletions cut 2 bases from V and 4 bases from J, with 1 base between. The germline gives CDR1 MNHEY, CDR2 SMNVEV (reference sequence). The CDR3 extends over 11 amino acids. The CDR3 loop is CASSLADTQYF. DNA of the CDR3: TGTGCCAGCAGTTTAGCAGATACGCAGTATTTT.

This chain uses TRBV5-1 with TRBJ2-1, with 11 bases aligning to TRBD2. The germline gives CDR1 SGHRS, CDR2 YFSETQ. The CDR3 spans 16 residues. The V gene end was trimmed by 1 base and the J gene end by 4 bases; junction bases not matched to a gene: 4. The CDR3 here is CASSLSTSGDYNEQFF. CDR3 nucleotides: TGCGCCAGCAGCTTGTCGACTAGCGGGGATTACAATGAGCAGTTCTTC.

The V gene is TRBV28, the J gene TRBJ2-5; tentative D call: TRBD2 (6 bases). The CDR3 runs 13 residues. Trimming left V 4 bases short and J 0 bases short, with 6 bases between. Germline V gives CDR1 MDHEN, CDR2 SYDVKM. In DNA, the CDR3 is TGTGCCAGCAGTTGGGGGGACCAAGAGACCCAGTACTTC. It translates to CASSWGDQETQYF.

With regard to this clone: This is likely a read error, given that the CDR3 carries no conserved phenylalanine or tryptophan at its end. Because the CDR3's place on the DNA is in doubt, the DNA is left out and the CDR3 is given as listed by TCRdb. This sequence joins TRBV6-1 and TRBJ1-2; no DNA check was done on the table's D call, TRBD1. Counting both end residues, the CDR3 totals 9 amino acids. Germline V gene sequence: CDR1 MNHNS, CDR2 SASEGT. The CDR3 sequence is CASSYSCPQ.

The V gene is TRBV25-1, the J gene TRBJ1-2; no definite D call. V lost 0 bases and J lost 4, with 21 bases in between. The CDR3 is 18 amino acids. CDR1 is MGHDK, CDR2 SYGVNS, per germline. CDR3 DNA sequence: TGTGCCAGCAGTGAATATATATCTCCTGTCGGGGAGGGCTATGGCTACACCTTC. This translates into CASSEYISPVGEGYGYTF.

CDR3 sequence reads: CASRPRGSYEQYF. The CDR3 DNA reads as TGTGCCAGCAGACCCCGAGGCTCCTACGAGCAGTACTTC. This chain joins TRBV6-5 and TRBJ2-7; D unclear. The CDR3 contains 13 residues. Looked up from germline, CDR1 is MNHEY and CDR2 is SVGAGI. V was clipped by 6 bases and J by 0 bases, with 9 bases between them.

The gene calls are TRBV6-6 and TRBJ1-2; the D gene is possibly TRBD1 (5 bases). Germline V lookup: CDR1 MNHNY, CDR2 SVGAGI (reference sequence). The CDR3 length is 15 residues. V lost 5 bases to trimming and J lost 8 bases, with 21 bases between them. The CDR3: CASSLTVVGRVGYTF. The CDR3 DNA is TGTGCCAGCAGTCTGACAGTGGTGGGTAGGGTGGGCTACACCTTC.

The CDR3 DNA sequence: TGTGCCTGGAGACCGGGACTCACTGAAGCTTTCTTT. It translates to CAWRPGLTEAFF. V is TRBV30 and J is TRBJ1-1; tentative D call: TRBD1 (5 bases). Germline CDR1 GTSNPN, CDR2 SVGIG (reference sequence). This CDR3 has 12 residues. V was shortened by 3 bases and J by 4 bases, with 9 bases between the two germline ends.

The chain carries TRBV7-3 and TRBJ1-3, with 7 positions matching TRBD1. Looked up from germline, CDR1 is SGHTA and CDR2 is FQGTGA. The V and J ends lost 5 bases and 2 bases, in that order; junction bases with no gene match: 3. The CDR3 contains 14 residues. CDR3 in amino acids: CASSPTGTGNTIYF. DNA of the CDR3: TGTGCCAGCAGCCCGACAGGGACTGGAAACACCATATATTTT.

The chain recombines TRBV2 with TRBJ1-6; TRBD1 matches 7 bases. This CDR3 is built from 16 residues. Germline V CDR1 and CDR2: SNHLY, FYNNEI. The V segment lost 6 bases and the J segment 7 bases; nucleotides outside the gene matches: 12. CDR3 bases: TGTGCCAGCAGCCAGACAGGGAGTCCCTTAAATTCACCCCTCCACTTT. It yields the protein CASSQTGSPLNSPLHF. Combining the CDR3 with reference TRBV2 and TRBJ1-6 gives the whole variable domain EPEVTQTPSHQVTQMGQEVILRCVPISNHLYFYWYRQILGQKVEFLVSFYNNEISEKSEIFDDQFSVERPDGSNFTLKIRSTKLEDSAMYFCASSQTGSPLNSPLHFGNGTRLTVT.

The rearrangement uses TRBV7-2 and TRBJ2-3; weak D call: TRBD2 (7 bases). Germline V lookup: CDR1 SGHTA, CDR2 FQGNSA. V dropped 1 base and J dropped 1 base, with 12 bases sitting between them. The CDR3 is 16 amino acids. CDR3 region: CASSLVRGLGTDTQYF. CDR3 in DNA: TGTGCCAGCAGCTTAGTGCGGGGGCTCGGCACAGATACGCAGTATTTT.

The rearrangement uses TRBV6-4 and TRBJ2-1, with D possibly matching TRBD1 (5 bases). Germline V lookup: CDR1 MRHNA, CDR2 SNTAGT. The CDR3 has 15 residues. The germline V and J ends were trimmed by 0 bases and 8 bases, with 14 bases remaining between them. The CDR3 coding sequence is TGTGCCAGCAGTGACTCGATGGGGCGTGGGCATGAGCAGTTCTTC. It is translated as CASSDSMGRGHEQFF.

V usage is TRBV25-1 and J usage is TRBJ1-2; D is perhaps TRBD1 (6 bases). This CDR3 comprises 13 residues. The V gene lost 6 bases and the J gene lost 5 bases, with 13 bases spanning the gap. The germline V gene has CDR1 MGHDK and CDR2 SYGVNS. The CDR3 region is CASSPQGPYGYTF. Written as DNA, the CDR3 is TGTGCCAGCAGCCCACAGGGTCCATATGGCTACACCTTC.

CDR3 coding DNA: TGTGCCAGCAGCGTTGACAGCCCGAACACTGAAGCTTTCTTT. It encodes CASSVDSPNTEAFF. The chain recombines TRBV6-1 with TRBJ1-1; maybe TRBD1 (5 bases). Germline V gene lookup returns CDR1 MNHNS and CDR2 SASEGT. V was shortened by 6 bases and J by 1 base, with 12 bases between the two germline ends. The CDR3 covers 14 residues.

CDR3 amino acids: CASRSRLAADTQYF. Written as DNA, the CDR3 is TGTGCCAGCAGGAGCAGGCTGGCCGCGGATACGCAGTATTTT. This chain links TRBV11-2 with TRBJ2-3; D not certain. CDR1 and CDR2 (germline): SGHAT, FQNNGV. Trimming removed 6 bases at V and 6 bases at J, with 16 bases between. The CDR3 contains 14 residues.

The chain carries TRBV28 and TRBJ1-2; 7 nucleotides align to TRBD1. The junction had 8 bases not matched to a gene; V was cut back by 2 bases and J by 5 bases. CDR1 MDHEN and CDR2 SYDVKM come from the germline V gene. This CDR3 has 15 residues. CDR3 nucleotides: TGTGCCAGCAGTTTAGGGGAGACAGGGTCGTATGGCTACACCTTC. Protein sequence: CASSLGETGSYGYTF.

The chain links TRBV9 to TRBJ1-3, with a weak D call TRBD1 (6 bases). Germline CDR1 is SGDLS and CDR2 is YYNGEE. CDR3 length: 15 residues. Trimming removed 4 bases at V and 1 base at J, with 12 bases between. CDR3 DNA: TGTGCCAGCAGCCCGACAGGCGATTCTGGAAACACCATATATTTT. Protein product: CASSPTGDSGNTIYF.